The rows below give T cell receptor beta chains drawn from one sample of a study of blood T cell repertoires in COVID-19. Generated by immunoSEQ multiplex PCR, the TCRdb table keeps only in-frame clones and is missing some. The sample lists 150,000 to 200,000 clones, about 88% occurring once. Sequencing was carried out using peripheral blood. These receptors were obtained from a man between 40 and 49 years old with active or convalescent COVID-19. The CDR3 runs from the conserved cysteine through the conserved F or W. A D gene is named only where the DNA matches it firmly. The size entry is marked missing in some rows and otherwise reads once, few, many or a size class.

d_call: NA; j_call: TRBJ1-1; v_call: TRBV28; clone_size: NA; cdr3_aa: CASSATGTLNTEAFF; cdr3_nt: TGTGCCAGCAGTGCGACCGGGACATTGAACACTGAAGCTTTCTTT
d_call: NA; j_call: TRBJ1-1; v_call: TRBV5-1; clone_size: NA; cdr3_aa: CASSIVRGLNTEAFF; cdr3_nt: TGCGCCAGCAGCATAGTCAGGGGCTTGAACACTGAAGCTTTCTTT
d_call: NA; j_call: TRBJ1-2; v_call: TRBV3-1/TRBV3-2; clone_size: few; cdr3_aa: CASSQGRGGNYGYTF; cdr3_nt: TGTGCCAGCAGCCAAGGGAGGGGGGGGAACTATGGCTACACCTTC
d_call: NA; j_call: TRBJ1-1; v_call: TRBV6-1; clone_size: few; cdr3_aa: CASSEGGRNTEAFF; cdr3_nt: TGTGCCAGCAGTGAGGGGGGTAGGAACACTGAAGCTTTCTTT
d_call: TRBD1; j_call: TRBJ1-6; v_call: TRBV5-6; clone_size: NA; cdr3_aa: CASSLSRGRNSPLHF; cdr3_nt: TGTGCCAGCAGCTTGAGCAGGGGGCGTAATTCACCCCTCCACTTT
d_call: NA; j_call: TRBJ2-1; v_call: TRBV15; clone_size: NA; cdr3_aa: CATSRDLGGRMNEQFF; cdr3_nt: TGTGCCACCAGCAGAGATCTAGGGGGTCGGATGAATGAGCAGTTCTTC
d_call: TRBD2; j_call: TRBJ2-6; v_call: TRBV5-1; clone_size: NA; cdr3_aa: CASSLASGRAVGANVLTF; cdr3_nt: TGCGCCAGCAGCTTGGCTAGCGGGAGGGCCGTAGGGGCCAACGTCCTGACTTTC
d_call: NA; j_call: TRBJ1-1; v_call: TRBV3-1/TRBV3-2; clone_size: NA; cdr3_aa: CASSPARARNTEAFF; cdr3_nt: TGTGCCAGCAGCCCAGCGCGGGCGCGAAACACTGAAGCTTTCTTT
d_call: NA; j_call: TRBJ2-6; v_call: TRBV6-4; clone_size: few; cdr3_aa: CASSDSAGLDGANVLTF; cdr3_nt: TGTGCCAGCAGTGACTCTGCGGGGTTAGACGGGGCCAACGTCCTGACTTTC
d_call: TRBD1; j_call: TRBJ1-1; v_call: TRBV6-5; clone_size: NA; cdr3_aa: CASSKTTGEAFF; cdr3_nt: TGTGCCAGCAGCAAGACGACAGGGGAAGCTTTCTTT
d_call: NA; j_call: TRBJ1-5; v_call: TRBV3-1/TRBV3-2; clone_size: NA; cdr3_aa: CASSQGSQGLQPQHF; cdr3_nt: TGTGCCAGCAGCCAAGGCTCCCAGGGACTTCAGCCCCAGCATTTT
d_call: NA; j_call: TRBJ2-2; v_call: TRBV30; clone_size: NA; cdr3_aa: CAWSVRRGNTGELFF; cdr3_nt: TGTGCCTGGAGTGTAAGGAGAGGGAACACCGGGGAGCTGTTTTTT
d_call: TRBD2; j_call: TRBJ2-5; v_call: TRBV27; clone_size: NA; cdr3_aa: CASSLSMRGAETQYF; cdr3_nt: TGTGCCAGCAGTTTATCAATGCGGGGGGCTGAGACCCAGTACTTC
d_call: TRBD2; j_call: TRBJ2-3; v_call: TRBV5-6; clone_size: NA; cdr3_aa: CASSPGGVGTDTQYF; cdr3_nt: TGTGCCAGCAGCCCGGGGGGGGTTGGCACAGATACGCAGTATTTT
d_call: NA; j_call: TRBJ2-2; v_call: TRBV3-1/TRBV3-2; clone_size: NA; cdr3_aa: CASSRGSSVAGELFF; cdr3_nt: TGTGCCAGCAGCCGAGGAAGTAGCGTCGCCGGGGAGCTGTTTTTT
d_call: TRBD2; j_call: TRBJ2-3; v_call: TRBV12-5; clone_size: NA; cdr3_aa: CASGLVNSVSSGAPYTDTQYF; cdr3_nt: TGTGCTAGTGGTTTGGTAAATTCCGTTTCTAGCGGAGCCCCCTACACAGATACGCAGTATTTT
d_call: TRBD1; j_call: TRBJ2-7; v_call: TRBV4-1; clone_size: NA; cdr3_aa: CASSQAPGQFYEQYF; cdr3_nt: TGCGCCAGCAGCCAAGCCCCGGGACAGTTCTACGAGCAGTACTTC
d_call: TRBD2; j_call: TRBJ2-3; v_call: TRBV10-3; clone_size: NA; cdr3_aa: CAISDMTSGGIDTQYF; cdr3_nt: TGTGCCATCAGTGATATGACGTCGGGAGGAATCGATACGCAGTATTTT
d_call: NA; j_call: TRBJ2-1; v_call: TRBV4-3; clone_size: NA; cdr3_aa: CASSQDWTPNNEQFF; cdr3_nt: TGCGCCAGCAGCCAAGATTGGACACCCAACAATGAGCAGTTCTTC
d_call: NA; j_call: TRBJ2-7; v_call: TRBV6-6; clone_size: once; cdr3_aa: CASSYARELGEQYF; cdr3_nt: TGTGCCAGCAGTTACGCACGGGAACTGGGCGAGCAGTACTTC
d_call: NA; j_call: TRBJ2-3; v_call: TRBV11-3; clone_size: NA; cdr3_aa: CASSLRVASTDTQYF; cdr3_nt: TGTGCCAGCAGCCTACGGGTGGCTAGCACAGATACGCAGTATTTT
d_call: TRBD1; j_call: TRBJ2-7; v_call: TRBV3-1/TRBV3-2; clone_size: NA; cdr3_aa: CASRRGGSSYEQYF; cdr3_nt: TGTGCCAGCAGAAGAGGGGGCAGCTCCTACGAGCAGTACTTC
d_call: TRBD2; j_call: TRBJ2-1; v_call: TRBV14; clone_size: NA; cdr3_aa: CASSKPSGGRNEQFF; cdr3_nt: TGTGCCAGCAGCAAGCCTAGCGGGGGGAGGAATGAGCAGTTCTTC
d_call: NA; j_call: TRBJ2-1; v_call: TRBV7-2; clone_size: NA; cdr3_aa: CASSRLDPRYNEQFF; cdr3_nt: TGTGCCAGCAGCAGGTTGGATCCGAGGTACAATGAGCAGTTCTTC
d_call: TRBD2; j_call: TRBJ2-3; v_call: TRBV5-3; clone_size: NA; cdr3_aa: CARSLRLAGVSDTQYF; cdr3_nt: TGTGCCAGAAGCCTGAGACTAGCGGGAGTATCAGATACGCAGTATTTT
d_call: NA; j_call: TRBJ2-2; v_call: TRBV3-1/TRBV3-2; clone_size: NA; cdr3_aa: CASSQVTLTDTGELFF; cdr3_nt: TGTGCCAGCAGCCAAGTTACCTTGACTGACACCGGGGAGCTGTTTTTT
d_call: NA; j_call: TRBJ1-2; v_call: TRBV14; clone_size: NA; cdr3_aa: CASSQVGRVDYGYTF; cdr3_nt: TGTGCCAGCAGCCAGGTGGGCAGGGTAGACTATGGCTACACCTTC
d_call: NA; j_call: TRBJ2-1; v_call: TRBV6-5; clone_size: NA; cdr3_aa: CASSYSRLGYNEQFF; cdr3_nt: TGTGCCAGCAGTTACTCGAGACTAGGATACAATGAGCAGTTCTTC
d_call: TRBD2; j_call: TRBJ2-5; v_call: TRBV2; clone_size: NA; cdr3_aa: CASSGLAGAQETQYF; cdr3_nt: TGTGCCAGCAGTGGGTTAGCGGGGGCCCAAGAGACCCAGTACTTC
d_call: NA; j_call: TRBJ2-2; v_call: TRBV12-3/TRBV12-4; clone_size: once; cdr3_aa: CASSLSSGELFF; cdr3_nt: TGTGCCAGCAGTTTGTCGTCCGGGGAGCTGTTTTTT
d_call: NA; j_call: TRBJ2-2; v_call: TRBV7-3; clone_size: NA; cdr3_aa: CASSLAAGELFF; cdr3_nt: TGTGCCAGCAGTTTAGCGGCCGGGGAGCTGTTTTTT
d_call: TRBD2; j_call: TRBJ2-7; v_call: TRBV24-1; clone_size: NA; cdr3_aa: CATSDFGTSGSPEQYF; cdr3_nt: TGTGCCACCAGTGACTTCGGGACTAGCGGGAGTCCCGAGCAGTACTTC
d_call: NA; j_call: TRBJ1-5; v_call: TRBV27; clone_size: few; cdr3_aa: CASSSGRAVEPQHF; cdr3_nt: TGTGCCAGCAGTTCTGGCAGGGCGGTTGAGCCCCAGCATTTT
d_call: NA; j_call: TRBJ1-1; v_call: TRBV6-6; clone_size: NA; cdr3_aa: CASSLEAGRTEAFF; cdr3_nt: TGTGCCAGCAGCCTAGAGGCAGGGAGGACTGAAGCTTTCTTT
d_call: TRBD2; j_call: TRBJ2-1; v_call: TRBV29-1; clone_size: NA; cdr3_aa: CSVDSSGIWNEQFF; cdr3_nt: TGCAGCGTGGACTCTAGCGGGATTTGGAATGAGCAGTTCTTC
d_call: NA; j_call: TRBJ2-1; v_call: TRBV24-1; clone_size: NA; cdr3_aa: CATSATDSYNEQFF; cdr3_nt: TGTGCCACCAGTGCTACCGACAGTTACAATGAGCAGTTCTTC
d_call: NA; j_call: TRBJ1-1; v_call: TRBV11-1; clone_size: NA; cdr3_aa: CASNKLGGKNTEAFF; cdr3_nt: TGTGCCAGCAACAAACTTGGAGGGAAGAACACTGAAGCTTTCTTT
d_call: NA; j_call: TRBJ2-3; v_call: TRBV5-6; clone_size: NA; cdr3_aa: CASSLAKGHFRDTQYF; cdr3_nt: TGTGCCAGCAGCTTGGCCAAGGGACACTTTAGGGATACGCAGTATTTT
d_call: TRBD1; j_call: TRBJ1-4; v_call: TRBV6-6; clone_size: NA; cdr3_aa: CASSSPQGMSEKLFF; cdr3_nt: TGTGCCAGCAGTTCGCCACAGGGGATGAGTGAAAAACTGTTTTTT
d_call: TRBD1; j_call: TRBJ1-2; v_call: TRBV4-1; clone_size: once; cdr3_aa: CASSQLQGQANYGYTF; cdr3_nt: TGCGCCAGCAGCCAACTTCAAGGACAGGCCAACTATGGCTACACCTTC
d_call: TRBD1; j_call: TRBJ2-1; v_call: TRBV7-3; clone_size: NA; cdr3_aa: CASSLTGEKGAWQFF; cdr3_nt: TGTGCCAGCAGCTTGACAGGGGAAAAGGGGGCTTGGCAGTTCTTC
d_call: TRBD1; j_call: TRBJ2-7; v_call: TRBV11-3; clone_size: NA; cdr3_aa: CASSEGGYYEQYF; cdr3_nt: TGTGCCAGCAGCGAAGGGGGCTACTACGAGCAGTACTTC